This T cell receptor beta chain emerged from a study of cytomegalovirus exposure and HLA in healthy donors. Study observations and caveats: Among TCR beta chains, those listed as cytomegalovirus-associated numbered around 160. A prior analysis recorded that most TCR beta V segments were productive about 90% or about 30% of the time.

Vbeta (60) and Jbeta (13) primers were used in the PCR. Clones were read by immunoSEQ multiplex PCR, and TCRdb kept only the in-frame ones, dropping some. The table includes 120,000 to 150,000 clones, about three quarters detected once. About this clone itself: What it recognizes is unknown.

What was sequenced was PBMCs. The receptor was isolated from a male donor in good health and CMV-seronegative.

CDR3 sequence reads: CASSVSGRANYEQYF. CDR3 nucleotides: TGTGCCAGCAGCGTTAGCGGGAGGGCCAATTACGAGCAGTACTTC. The chain has TRBV5-6 and TRBJ2-7; 11 nucleotides line up with TRBD2. V lost 4 bases, J lost 4 bases, and 7 bases stayed unmatched. From germline, CDR1 is SGHDT and CDR2 YYEEEE. This CDR3 is 15 amino acids long.